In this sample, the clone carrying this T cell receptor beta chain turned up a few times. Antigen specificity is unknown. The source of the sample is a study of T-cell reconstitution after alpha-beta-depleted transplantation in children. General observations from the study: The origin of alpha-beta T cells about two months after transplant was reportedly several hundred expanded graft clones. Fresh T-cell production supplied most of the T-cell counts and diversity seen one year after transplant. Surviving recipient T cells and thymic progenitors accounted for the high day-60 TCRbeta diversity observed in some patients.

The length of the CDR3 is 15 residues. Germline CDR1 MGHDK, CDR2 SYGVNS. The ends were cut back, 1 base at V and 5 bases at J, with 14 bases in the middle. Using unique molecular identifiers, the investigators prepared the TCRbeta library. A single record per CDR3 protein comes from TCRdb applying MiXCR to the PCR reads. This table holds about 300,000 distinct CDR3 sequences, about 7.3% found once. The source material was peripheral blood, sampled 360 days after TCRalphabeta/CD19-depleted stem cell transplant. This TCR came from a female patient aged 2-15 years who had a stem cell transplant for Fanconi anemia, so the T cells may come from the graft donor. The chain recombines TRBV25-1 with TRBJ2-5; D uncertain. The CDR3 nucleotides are TGTGCCAGCAGTGAATGGTGGCAGGACGGGGAGACCCAGTACTTC. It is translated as CASSEWWQDGETQYF.